This TCR beta chain was profiled in a study of early stage breast cancer tumors. In the study overall: Most of the 16 invasive tumors were ER+, PR+ and HER2-. Invasive lobular carcinomas made up about 30% of the 12 ER+/PR+/HER2- tumors.

Blood replicates held 0.5 ug DNA, tumor or normal breast 1.5 ug, two each. Sequencing was performed with immunoSEQ multiplex PCR; in TCRdb, only in-frame clones are kept and a portion is missing. The data contain roughly 34,000 clones, under 80% of them seen just once; the ten biggest clones take up roughly 7.4%. V trimming: 4 bases; J trimming: 9 bases; junction bases outside the gene matches: 5. The germline V gene has CDR1 MNHNS and CDR2 SASEGT. CDR3 size: 13 residues. Sequences were obtained from blood. This receptor was taken from a person in their sixties with breast cancer. This chain joins TRBV6-1 and TRBJ2-1, with TRBD1 identical over 8 bases. As DNA, the CDR3 is TGTGCCAGCAGTGGACAGGGGTTCCTTGAGCAGTTCTTC. This translates into CASSGQGFLEQFF.